This entry is about one T cell receptor (beta chain). No antigen is known for it. Researchers ran the PCR with 60 Vbeta and 13 Jbeta primers. The method was immunoSEQ multiplex PCR; TCRdb's version includes in-frame clones alone and lacks a portion of them. This sample has approximately 150,000 clones, with around 80% found just once. These data belong to a study of cytomegalovirus exposure and HLA in healthy donors. Study-wide findings and caveats: The listing of 150 or so TCR beta chains classed them as cytomegalovirus-associated.

The CDR3 covers 17 residues. Germline loops: CDR1 SQVTM, CDR2 ANQGSEA. Losses at the gene ends were 0 bases for V and 1 base for J; bases not matched to a gene: 9. The chain uses TRBV29-1 and TRBJ1-1, with TRBD1 identical over 9 bases. Sequenced input: PBMCs. The TCR sequence derives from a woman aged 25 to 39 in good health and CMV-seronegative. The CDR3 reads CSVEDWIGDRANTEAFF. CDR3 sequence (DNA): TGCAGCGTTGAAGATTGGATTGGGGACAGGGCGAACACTGAAGCTTTCTTT.